These T cell receptor beta chains were read from a single sample in a study of post-analysis software for immune sequencing data. From the PCR reads, TCRdb called clonotypes with MiXCR, one entry per CDR3 protein. Among some 700,000 distinct CDR3 sequences, roughly three fifths were seen once, and the ten largest hold 11%. Sequenced material: blood. The receptors were gathered from a girl aged 2 to 9 with multiple sclerosis. CDR3s include the opening cysteine and the closing phenylalanine or tryptophan. The order of the fields is clone size, V gene, J gene, D gene, CDR3 DNA, CDR3 protein. The D gene is left open where the match is weak. A row's size may be missing; if present it is once, few, many or a size class.

few	TRBV12-3/TRBV12-4	TRBJ1-4	-	TGTGCCAGCAGTTCCCGGGACCCTGATAAACTGTTTTTT	CASSSRDPDKLFF
-	TRBV24-1	TRBJ1-1	-	TGTGCCACCAGTGATCCCGTTTCGAGTGAAGCTTTCTTT	CATSDPVSSEAFF
-	TRBV12-3/TRBV12-4	TRBJ1-2	-	TGTGCCAGCAGTTTACCCCAGGGACTAGGCTACACCTTC	CASSLPQGLGYTF
few	TRBV6-5	TRBJ2-7	-	TGTGCCAGCAGTTACTCGGCTAACAGCTACGAGCAGTACTTC	CASSYSANSYEQYF
-	TRBV5-1	TRBJ2-5	-	TGCGCCAGCACCAACCCCGTTCACCAAGAGACCCAGTACTTC	CASTNPVHQETQYF
-	TRBV5-1	TRBJ1-1	TRBD1	TGCGCCAGCAGCTTGGCCGGGACAGGGGTGAACACTGAAGCTTTCTTT	CASSLAGTGVNTEAFF
-	TRBV10-2	TRBJ2-1	TRBD2	TGCGCCAGCAGGCCGACTAGCGGGGGGGGCTCCTACAATGAGCAGTTCTTC	CASRPTSGGGSYNEQFF
few	TRBV6-6	TRBJ2-7	-	TGTGCCAGCAGTGACTACTCCTACGAGCAGTACTTC	CASSDYSYEQYF
-	TRBV5-1	TRBJ1-4	-	TGCGCCAGCAGCTTATTAGGGGAGGGCACTAATGAAAAACTGTTTTTT	CASSLLGEGTNEKLFF
-	TRBV6-1	TRBJ1-6	-	TGTGCCAGCAGGCTAAAGCCTCACGGCTCCTATAATTCACCCCTCCACTTT	CASRLKPHGSYNSPLHF
-	TRBV12-3/TRBV12-4	TRBJ1-6	-	TGTGCCAGCAGTAGGGGCCTACTTTCACCCCTCCACTTT	CASSRGLLSPLHF
-	TRBV5-6	TRBJ2-1	-	TGTGCCAGCAGCTTGGCCGGGACCCCCAGGCATGAGCAGTTCTTC	CASSLAGTPRHEQFF
-	TRBV30	TRBJ2-1	-	TGTGCCTGGAGTCTCGCTCACGGTGAGCAGTTCTTC	CAWSLAHGEQFF
-	TRBV12-3/TRBV12-4	TRBJ2-3	-	TGTGCCAGCAGTTTAGTAGTACGAGATACGCAGTATTTT	CASSLVVRDTQYF
-	TRBV11-2	TRBJ2-5	-	TGTGCCAGCCGACCGGACTTCCAAGAGACCCAGTACTTC	CASRPDFQETQYF
-	TRBV29-1	TRBJ2-7	TRBD1	TGCAGCGCTGGGACAGGCAATACCGGCGACGAGCAGTACTTC	CSAGTGNTGDEQYF
few	TRBV29-1	TRBJ2-7	-	TGCAGCGTTTCCTACGGCGCGGAGGGATACGAGCAGTACTTC	CSVSYGAEGYEQYF
-	TRBV27	TRBJ1-1	-	TGTGCCAGCAGTTGGGGGGGCGCGAACCTTGAAGCTTTCTTT	CASSWGGANLEAFF
once	TRBV20-1	TRBJ1-2	-	TGCAGTGCTAGGGTCTTAGATGGCTACACCTTC	CSARVLDGYTF
few	TRBV29-1	TRBJ1-1	-	TGCAGCGTTGCTAGTATACGGGGTAACACTGAAGCTTTCTTT	CSVASIRGNTEAFF
-	TRBV6-1	TRBJ2-1	TRBD2	TGTGCCAGCAGTGAAGTTCCTAGCGGGAGACGAGAGCAGTTCTTC	CASSEVPSGRREQFF
-	TRBV4-1	TRBJ2-7	-	TGCGCCAGCAGCCGGGACATCCAAACCTACGAGCAGTACTTC	CASSRDIQTYEQYF
-	TRBV4-1	TRBJ2-7	-	TGCGCCAGCAGCCAAGACTCGAGGACAATCACCTACGAGCAGTACTTC	CASSQDSRTITYEQYF
-	TRBV29-1	TRBJ2-7	-	TGCAGCGTTGTGACTCCCACGTCAGGCGAGCAGTACTTC	CSVVTPTSGEQYF
-	TRBV21-1	TRBJ2-7	-	TGTGCCAGCAGCAAAGAGGGAGAGGCGACCTACGAGCAGTACTTC	CASSKEGEATYEQYF
-	TRBV30	TRBJ2-1	-	TGTGCCCGGTCGAGGAGCGAATCCTACAATGAGCAGTTCTTC	CARSRSESYNEQFF
-	TRBV12-3/TRBV12-4	TRBJ2-5	TRBD2	TGTGCCAGCAGCGAAAGGAGTTTTTTACAGCACAGCGGGGGGAATTTTTCGGAGACCCAGTACTTC	CASSERSFLQHSGGNFSETQYF
-	TRBV7-2	TRBJ2-1	-	TGTGCCAGCAGCTTAGTCCCGGGTTTCAATGAGCAGTTCTTC	CASSLVPGFNEQFF
-	TRBV27	TRBJ2-7	-	TGTGCCAGCACGCTAACCCGGATTCGCGAGCAGTACTTC	CASTLTRIREQYF
-	TRBV7-9	TRBJ1-2	-	TGTGCCAGCACCCCGCCTGCCGGGGGGGATGGCTACACCTTC	CASTPPAGGDGYTF
-	TRBV9	TRBJ2-3	TRBD2	TGTGCCAGCAGCACCCAGCGGGAGGCTGGAGATACGCAGTATTTT	CASSTQREAGDTQYF
few	TRBV7-9	TRBJ1-1	-	TGTGCCAGCAGCTCGCCTTTCCTTGGGGGCACTGAAGCTTTCTTT	CASSSPFLGGTEAFF
-	TRBV5-1	TRBJ2-5	-	TGCGCCAGCAGCTTGGGGTCAGGGCGAGAGACCCAGTACTTC	CASSLGSGRETQYF
once	TRBV29-1	TRBJ2-3	-	TGCAGCGTGCACACGGTTTACACAGATACGCAGTATTTT	CSVHTVYTDTQYF
few	TRBV6-5	TRBJ2-7	-	TGTGCCAGCAGTTACTCGCTACTCGTGAGCGAGCAGTACTTC	CASSYSLLVSEQYF
-	TRBV5-1	TRBJ2-1	-	TGCGCCAGTAGCTTGGTGAGCGGGCCTAACAATGAGCAGTTCTTC	CASSLVSGPNNEQFF
-	TRBV20-1	TRBJ1-2	-	TGCAGTGCTAGAGCTCCTCAGGGAAACTATGGCTACACCTTC	CSARAPQGNYGYTF
-	TRBV5-1	TRBJ2-1	-	TGCGCCAGCAGCATTAGCGTTGGGAATGAGCAGTTCTTC	CASSISVGNEQFF
-	TRBV7-3	TRBJ2-1	-	TGTGCCAGCAGCTTAACCGAGATCAATGAGCAGTTCTTC	CASSLTEINEQFF
few	TRBV6-5	TRBJ2-1	TRBD1	TGTGCCAGCAGTTACTCCGGGACAGGGAGTTACAATGAGCAGTTCTTC	CASSYSGTGSYNEQFF
few	TRBV2	TRBJ1-1	-	TGTGCCAGCAGTGACCAAAGCGCAGGACACACTGAAGCTTTCTTT	CASSDQSAGHTEAFF
few	TRBV29-1	TRBJ2-4	-	TGCAGCGTTCTCTTAGCCAAAAACATTCAGTACTTC	CSVLLAKNIQYF
-	TRBV6-2/TRBV6-3	TRBJ1-5	-	TGTGCCAGCAACGTGGGGGGACCGCGCAATCAGCCCCAGCATTTT	CASNVGGPRNQPQHF
once	TRBV7-2	TRBJ2-3	-	TGTGCCAGCAGCTTAGCGCTGGGGGCGCGCACAGATACGCAGTATTTT	CASSLALGARTDTQYF
-	TRBV12-3/TRBV12-4	TRBJ2-5	TRBD2	TGTGCCAGCAGTTTTCTGGGGGAGGGTAGGTTGGAGACCCAGTACTTC	CASSFLGEGRLETQYF
-	TRBV12-3/TRBV12-4	TRBJ1-1	-	TGTGCCAGCAGGTACAGAAACACTGAAGCTTTCTTT	CASRYRNTEAFF
-	TRBV7-8	TRBJ2-1	-	TGTGCCAGCAGCTTAGGTGGGCAGGGAGAGCAGTTCTTC	CASSLGGQGEQFF
-	TRBV5-1	TRBJ2-7	-	TGCGCCAGCAGCTCCGGGGAGGTTTACTACGAGCAGTACTTC	CASSSGEVYYEQYF
many	TRBV6-6	TRBJ2-7	-	TGTGCCAGCACCGCCGGGTACGAGCAGTACTTC	CASTAGYEQYF
-	TRBV29-1	TRBJ1-1	-	TGCAGCGTTGAAGAGACGGCTATGAACACTGAAGCTTTCTTT	CSVEETAMNTEAFF
-	TRBV7-9	TRBJ2-1	TRBD2	TGTGCCAGCAGCTTACGGGGGGTACCTGCGGTGAATGAGCAGTTCTTC	CASSLRGVPAVNEQFF
-	TRBV6-2/TRBV6-3	TRBJ1-1	-	TGTGCCAGCAGTTACTCTGCAGCGAACACTGAAGCTTTCTTT	CASSYSAANTEAFF
few	TRBV12-3/TRBV12-4	TRBJ2-3	-	TGTGCCAGCAGTTTAGTGCGCCTAGGCCCCCAGGATACGCAGTATTTT	CASSLVRLGPQDTQYF
-	TRBV5-1	TRBJ1-2	-	TGCGCCAGCAGCCTAGAATCAGGGTTGGCCTATGGCTACACCTTC	CASSLESGLAYGYTF
-	TRBV5-1	TRBJ2-6	-	TGCGCCAGCAGCTTGGTTTTGGCGATTTCTGGGGCCAACGTCCTGACTTTC	CASSLVLAISGANVLTF
-	TRBV20-1	TRBJ2-1	TRBD2	TGCAGTGCCCCTAAAGCGGGAGGGCCCTTCGATGAGCAGTTCTTC	CSAPKAGGPFDEQFF
-	TRBV28	TRBJ2-1	TRBD2	TGTGCCAGCAGTTTGGGGGGACTAGCCGGAGGGGAAAGTCAGTTCTTC	CASSLGGLAGGESQFF
-	TRBV12-3/TRBV12-4	TRBJ2-3	TRBD2	TGTGCCAGCAGCCGAGGACGGGCGGGAGGTACGCAGTATTTT	CASSRGRAGGTQYF
few	TRBV12-3/TRBV12-4	TRBJ2-5	TRBD2	TGTGCCAGCAGGGCGGGACTAGCGGGCCAAGAGACCCAGTACTTC	CASRAGLAGQETQYF